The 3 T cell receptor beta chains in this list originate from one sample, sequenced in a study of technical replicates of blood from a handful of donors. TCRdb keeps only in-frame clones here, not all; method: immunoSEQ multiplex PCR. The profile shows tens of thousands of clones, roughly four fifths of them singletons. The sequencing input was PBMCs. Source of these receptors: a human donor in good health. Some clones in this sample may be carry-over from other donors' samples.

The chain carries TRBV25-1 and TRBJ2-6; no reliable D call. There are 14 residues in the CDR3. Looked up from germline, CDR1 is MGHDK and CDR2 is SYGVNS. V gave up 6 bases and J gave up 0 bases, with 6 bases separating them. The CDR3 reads CASRVSSGANVLTF. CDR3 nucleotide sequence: TGTGCCAGCAGGGTTAGCTCTGGGGCCAACGTCCTGACTTTC.

The CDR3 DNA follows: TGTGCAAGTCGCCCGAAGCCGAGCGGGGGGGCGTTTGAGACCCAGTACTTC. It is translated as CASRPKPSGGAFETQYF. V usage is TRBV12-2 and J usage is TRBJ2-5; the table's D call, TRBD2, was not checked against the DNA. TRBV12-2 is an annotated pseudogene. This CDR3 has 17 amino acids.

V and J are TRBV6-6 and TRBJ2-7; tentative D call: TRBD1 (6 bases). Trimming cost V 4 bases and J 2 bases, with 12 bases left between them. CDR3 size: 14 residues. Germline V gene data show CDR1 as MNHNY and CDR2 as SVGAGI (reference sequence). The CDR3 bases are TGTGCCAGCAGTTTCGATGCAGGGGCCTACGAGCAGTACTTC. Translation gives CASSFDAGAYEQYF.